The T cell receptor (beta chain) described here comes from a study of blood T cell repertoires in COVID-19. The CDR3 has 17 residues. The V end lost 6 bases, the J end lost 7 bases, and 28 bases lay between the germline ends. Germline loops: CDR1 ENHRY, CDR2 SYGVKD. The repertoire was sequenced with immunoSEQ multiplex PCR; TCRdb's copy has only in-frame clones and lacks some. The sample includes under 250,000 clones, around 86% of them seen just once. This TCR derives from a woman aged 55-70 years who had recovered from COVID-19. The chain has TRBV10-3 and TRBJ2-7; D ambiguous. The specimen sequenced was peripheral blood. CDR3 sequence reads: CAISQPPTTPTEGEQYF. The CDR3 DNA sequence: TGTGCCATCAGCCAACCCCCAACGACCCCCACAGAAGGAGAGCAGTACTTC.